This T cell receptor beta chain derives from a study of T cell repertoires in cytomegalovirus infection. One entry per CDR3 protein, called by TCRdb with MiXCR from the reads. The table has 97,000 or so distinct CDR3 sequences, about 15% seen once. This CDR3 comprises 13 residues. Germline V gene sequence: CDR1 SEHNR, CDR2 FQNEAQ (reference sequence). V lost 8 bases and J 0 bases, leaving 7 bases between the germline ends. The chain combines TRBV7-9 with TRBJ2-2; D uncertain. The clonotype comes from a human donor in good health (CMV status not recorded). Some clones in this sample may be carry-over from other donors' samples. The sequenced material came from PBMCs. This CDR3 reads CASGRPNTGELFF. CDR3 nucleotides: TGTGCCAGCGGGCGGCCGAACACCGGGGAGCTGTTTTTT.